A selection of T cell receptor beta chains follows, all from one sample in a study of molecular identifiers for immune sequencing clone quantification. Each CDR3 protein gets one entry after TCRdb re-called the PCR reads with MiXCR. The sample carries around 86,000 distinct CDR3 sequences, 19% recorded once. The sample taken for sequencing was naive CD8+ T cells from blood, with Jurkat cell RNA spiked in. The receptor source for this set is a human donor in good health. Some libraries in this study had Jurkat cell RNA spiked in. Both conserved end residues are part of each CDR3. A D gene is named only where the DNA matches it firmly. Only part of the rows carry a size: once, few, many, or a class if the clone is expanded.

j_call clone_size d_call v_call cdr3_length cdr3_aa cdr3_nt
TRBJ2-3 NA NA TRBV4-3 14 CASSQELAAGTQYF TGCGCCAGCAGCCAAGAATTAGCCGCGGGTACGCAGTATTTT
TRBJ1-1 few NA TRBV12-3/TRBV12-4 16 CASSDPGGWASTEAFF TGTGCCAGCAGTGACCCGGGGGGGTGGGCCAGCACTGAAGCTTTCTTT
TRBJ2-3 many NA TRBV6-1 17 CASSVPVSSGRTDTQYF TGTGCCAGCAGTGTCCCAGTGTCGAGTGGACGCACAGATACGCAGTATTTT
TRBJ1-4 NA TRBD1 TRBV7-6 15 CASSRLGQGDEKPFF TGTGCCAGCAGCCGTCTTGGACAGGGAGATGAAAAACCGTTTTTT
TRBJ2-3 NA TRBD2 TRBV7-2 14 CASSLGLTPDTQYF TGTGCCAGCAGCCTGGGACTAACCCCAGATACGCAGTATTTT
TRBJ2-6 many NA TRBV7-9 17 CASSSTVSASGANVLTF TGTGCCAGCAGCTCGACAGTTTCCGCCTCTGGGGCCAACGTCCTGACTTTC
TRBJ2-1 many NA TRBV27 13 CASSFYTGVEQFF TGTGCCAGCAGTTTTTACACTGGGGTTGAGCAGTTCTTC
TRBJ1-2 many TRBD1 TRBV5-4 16 CASSLPMTGTYYGYTF TGTGCCAGCAGCTTGCCTATGACAGGGACGTACTATGGCTACACCTTC
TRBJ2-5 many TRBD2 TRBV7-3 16 CASSLLAGAPAETQYF TGTGCCAGCAGCTTATTGGCGGGAGCTCCGGCAGAGACCCAGTACTTC
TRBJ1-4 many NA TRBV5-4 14 CASSLGLSGEKLFF TGTGCCAGCAGCCTTGGCCTCAGCGGAGAAAAACTGTTTTTT
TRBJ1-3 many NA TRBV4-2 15 CASSTPGNSGNTIYF TGTGCCAGCAGTACTCCCGGGAACTCTGGAAACACCATATATTTT
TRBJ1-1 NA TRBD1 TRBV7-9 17 CASSHNPGQGLNTEAFF TGTGCCAGCAGTCATAACCCGGGACAGGGGCTGAACACTGAAGCTTTCTTT
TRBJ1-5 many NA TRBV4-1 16 CASSQDVFDSNQPQHF TGCGCCAGCAGCCAAGATGTTTTTGATAGCAATCAGCCCCAGCATTTT
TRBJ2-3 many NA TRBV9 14 CASSVYPDTDTQYF TGTGCCAGCAGCGTATATCCAGACACAGATACGCAGTATTTT
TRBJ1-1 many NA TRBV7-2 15 CASSLVDTWNTEAFF TGTGCCAGCAGCTTAGTCGACACCTGGAACACTGAAGCTTTCTTT
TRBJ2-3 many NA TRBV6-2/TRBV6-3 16 CASSYGGGYGTDTQYF TGTGCCAGCAGTTACGGCGGGGGCTATGGCACAGATACGCAGTATTTT
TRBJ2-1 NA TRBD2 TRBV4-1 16 CASSQEPSGAHNEQFF TGCGCCAGCAGCCAAGAACCCAGCGGGGCCCACAATGAGCAGTTCTTC
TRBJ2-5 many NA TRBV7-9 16 CASSLALAYAQETQYF TGTGCCAGCAGCTTAGCTCTAGCGTACGCCCAAGAGACCCAGTACTTC
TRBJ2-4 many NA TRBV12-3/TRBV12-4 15 CASRAGVLAKNIQYF TGTGCCAGCAGGGCCGGGGTACTAGCCAAAAACATTCAGTACTTC
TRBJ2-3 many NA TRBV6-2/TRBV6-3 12 CASSYDVDTQYF TGTGCCAGCAGTTACGATGTAGATACGCAGTATTTT
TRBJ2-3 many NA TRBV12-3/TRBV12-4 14 CASSQYRSTDTQYF TGTGCCAGCAGCCAGTACAGGAGCACAGATACGCAGTATTTT
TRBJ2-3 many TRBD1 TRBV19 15 CASSPRDRAADTQYF TGTGCCAGTAGTCCCCGGGACAGGGCGGCAGATACGCAGTATTTT
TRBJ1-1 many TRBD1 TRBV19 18 CASSTPGTGAFRNTEAFF TGTGCCAGTAGCACCCCGGGGACAGGGGCGTTTAGAAACACTGAAGCTTTCTTT
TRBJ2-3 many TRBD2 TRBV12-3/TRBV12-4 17 CASSPVGLAGTTDTQYF TGTGCCAGCAGTCCCGTCGGACTAGCGGGTACCACAGATACGCAGTATTTT
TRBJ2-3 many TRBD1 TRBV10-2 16 CASSEMQGAYTDTQYF TGCGCCAGCAGTGAGATGCAGGGGGCGTACACAGATACGCAGTATTTT
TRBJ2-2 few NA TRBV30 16 CAWSVVSVSNTGELFF TGTGCCTGGAGTGTAGTTAGCGTTTCGAACACCGGGGAGCTGTTTTTT
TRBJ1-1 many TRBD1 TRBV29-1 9 CSVGDRAFF TGCAGCGTTGGGGACAGAGCTTTCTTT
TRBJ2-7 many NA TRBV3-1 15 CASSPGRGAAYEQYF TGTGCCAGCAGCCCGGGACGGGGGGCCGCCTACGAGCAGTACTTC
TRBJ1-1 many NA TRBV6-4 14 CASSDSPGTTEAFF TGTGCCAGCAGTGACTCGCCAGGGACCACTGAAGCTTTCTTT
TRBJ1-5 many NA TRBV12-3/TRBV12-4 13 CASSRWANQPQHF TGTGCCAGCAGCCGTTGGGCCAATCAGCCCCAGCATTTT
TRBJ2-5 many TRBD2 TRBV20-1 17 CSARDGPLAATQETQYF TGCAGTGCTAGAGATGGTCCCCTAGCGGCAACCCAAGAGACCCAGTACTTC
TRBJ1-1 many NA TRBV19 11 CATSRNTEAFF TGTGCCACCTCACGGAACACTGAAGCTTTCTTT
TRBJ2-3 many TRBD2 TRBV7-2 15 CASSFTSGSTDTQYF TGTGCCAGCAGCTTTACTAGCGGCAGCACAGATACGCAGTATTTT
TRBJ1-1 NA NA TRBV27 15 CASSLHVRLNTEAFF TGTGCCAGCAGTCTCCACGTCCGGTTGAACACTGAAGCTTTCTTT
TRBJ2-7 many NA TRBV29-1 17 CSVGRGGVVNSHYEQYF TGCAGCGTCGGGAGAGGAGGCGTAGTTAACTCCCACTACGAGCAGTACTTC
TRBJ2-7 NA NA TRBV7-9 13 CASSLTPNPEQYF TGTGCCAGCAGCTTAACCCCTAACCCCGAGCAGTACTTC
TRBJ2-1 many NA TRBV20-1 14 CSARYRDITNEQFF TGCAGTGCCCGATACCGGGACATTACTAATGAGCAGTTCTTC
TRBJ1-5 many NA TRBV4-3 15 CASSQEGGSYQPQHF TGCGCCAGCAGCCAGGAGGGGGGCAGTTATCAGCCCCAGCATTTT
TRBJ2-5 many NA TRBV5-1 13 CASGPLNKETQYF TGCGCCAGCGGACCCCTTAATAAGGAGACCCAGTACTTC
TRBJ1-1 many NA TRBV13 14 CASSQRGANTEAFF TGTGCCAGCAGCCAACGAGGGGCCAACACTGAAGCTTTCTTT
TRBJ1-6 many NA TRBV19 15 CASSMDHPGDSPLHF TGTGCCAGTAGTATGGATCACCCTGGGGATTCACCCCTCCACTTT
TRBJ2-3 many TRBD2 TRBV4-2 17 CASSQAGGLASTDTQYF TGTGCCAGCAGCCAAGCTGGGGGACTAGCGAGCACAGATACGCAGTATTTT
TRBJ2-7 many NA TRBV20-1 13 CSARDLSSYEQYF TGCAGTGCTAGAGATTTGAGCTCCTACGAGCAGTACTTC
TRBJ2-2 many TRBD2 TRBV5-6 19 CASSFYLITSGMNTGELFF TGTGCCAGCAGCTTCTACCTGATTACTAGCGGGATGAACACCGGGGAGCTGTTTTTT
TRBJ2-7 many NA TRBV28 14 CASSLGGNVDEQYF TGTGCCAGCAGTTTAGGGGGAAATGTCGACGAGCAGTACTTC
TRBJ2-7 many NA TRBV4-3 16 CASSQDFGVSLYEQYF TGCGCCAGCAGCCAAGACTTCGGGGTCAGCCTCTACGAGCAGTACTTC
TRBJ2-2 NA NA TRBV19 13 CASCILDTGELFF TGTGCCAGTTGTATTTTGGACACCGGGGAGCTGTTTTTT
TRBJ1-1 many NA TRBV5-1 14 CASSLGTGFDEAFF TGCGCCAGCAGCTTGGGGACCGGATTCGATGAAGCTTTCTTT
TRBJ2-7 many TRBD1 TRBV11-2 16 CASSLPTRDRGDEQYF TGTGCCAGCAGCCTACCGACCCGGGACAGGGGCGACGAGCAGTACTTC
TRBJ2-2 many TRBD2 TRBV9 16 CASSPRLAGVTGELFF TGTGCCAGCAGCCCTCGACTAGCGGGAGTGACCGGGGAGCTGTTTTTT
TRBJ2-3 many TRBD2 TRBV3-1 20 CASSQGFGLAGVSGTDTQYF TGTGCCAGCAGCCAAGGTTTCGGGCTAGCGGGAGTTAGTGGCACAGATACGCAGTATTTT
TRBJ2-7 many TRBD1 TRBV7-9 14 CASSHRDRVEEQYF TGTGCCAGCAGCCACCGGGACAGGGTGGAAGAGCAGTACTTC
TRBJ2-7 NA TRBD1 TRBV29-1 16 CSVEVRDRGGTYEQYF TGCAGCGTCGAAGTAAGGGACAGGGGTGGGACCTACGAGCAGTACTTC
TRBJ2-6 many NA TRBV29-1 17 CSVEDPGGNSGANVLTF TGCAGCGTTGAAGATCCGGGTGGAAACTCTGGGGCCAACGTCCTGACTTTC
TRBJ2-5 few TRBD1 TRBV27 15 CASSLVQGAPETQYF TGTGCCAGCAGTTTAGTACAGGGGGCGCCTGAGACCCAGTACTTC
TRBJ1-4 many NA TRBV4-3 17 CASSQMDLEGPNEKLFF TGCGCCAGCAGCCAAATGGACCTCGAGGGGCCTAATGAAAAACTGTTTTTT
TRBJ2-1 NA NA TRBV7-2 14 CASSLVVTYNEQLF TGCGCCAGCAGCTTGGTTGTGACCTACAATGAGCAGCTCTTC
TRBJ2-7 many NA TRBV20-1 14 CSARRVRVSYEQYF TGCAGTGCTAGGAGGGTAAGAGTCTCCTACGAGCAGTACTTC
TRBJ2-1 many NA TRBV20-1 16 CSARDRDSPLYNEQFF TGCAGTGCTAGAGATAGGGACTCCCCACTCTACAATGAGCAGTTCTTC